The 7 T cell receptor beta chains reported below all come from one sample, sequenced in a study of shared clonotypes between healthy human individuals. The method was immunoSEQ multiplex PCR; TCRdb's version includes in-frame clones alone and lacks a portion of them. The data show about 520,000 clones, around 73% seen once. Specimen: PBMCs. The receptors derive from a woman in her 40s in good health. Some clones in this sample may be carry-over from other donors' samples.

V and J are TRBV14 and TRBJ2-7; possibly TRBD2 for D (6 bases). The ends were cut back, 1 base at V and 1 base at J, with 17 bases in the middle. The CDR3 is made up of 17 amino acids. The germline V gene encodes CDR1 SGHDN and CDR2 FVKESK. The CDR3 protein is CASSQGFTGARSYEQYF. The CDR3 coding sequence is TGTGCCAGCAGCCAAGGGTTCACGGGAGCCCGGTCCTACGAGCAGTACTTC.

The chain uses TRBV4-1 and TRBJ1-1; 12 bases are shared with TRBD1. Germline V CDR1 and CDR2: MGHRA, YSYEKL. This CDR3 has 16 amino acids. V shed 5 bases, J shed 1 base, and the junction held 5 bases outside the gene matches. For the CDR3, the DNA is TGCGCCAGCAGCTACCGGGACAGGGGGCAGAACACTGAAGCTTTCTTT. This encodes CASSYRDRGQNTEAFF.

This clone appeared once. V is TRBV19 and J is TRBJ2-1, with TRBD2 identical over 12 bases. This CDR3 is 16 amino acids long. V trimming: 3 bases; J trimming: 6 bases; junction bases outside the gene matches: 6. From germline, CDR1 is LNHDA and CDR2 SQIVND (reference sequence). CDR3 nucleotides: TGTGCCAGTAGTATCTTACTAGCGGGAGGTTCCAATGAGCAGTTCTTC. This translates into CASSILLAGGSNEQFF.

Written as DNA, the CDR3 is TGTGCCAGCAGCTTAAAGGGCTGGCAGCCCCAGCATTTT. Its protein product is CASSLKGWQPQHF. This sequence joins TRBV7-8 and TRBJ1-5; D is unresolved. The CDR3 runs to 13 residues. With 2 bases removed from V and 7 bases from J, the gap between germline ends came to 9 bases. Per the germline V gene, CDR1 is SGHVS and CDR2 is FQNEAQ.

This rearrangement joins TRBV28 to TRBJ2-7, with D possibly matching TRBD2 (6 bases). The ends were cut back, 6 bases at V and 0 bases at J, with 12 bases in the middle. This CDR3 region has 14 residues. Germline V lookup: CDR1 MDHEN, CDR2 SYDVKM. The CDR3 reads CASSPGSLSYEQYF. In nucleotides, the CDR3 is TGTGCCAGCAGCCCCGGGAGTCTCTCCTACGAGCAGTACTTC.

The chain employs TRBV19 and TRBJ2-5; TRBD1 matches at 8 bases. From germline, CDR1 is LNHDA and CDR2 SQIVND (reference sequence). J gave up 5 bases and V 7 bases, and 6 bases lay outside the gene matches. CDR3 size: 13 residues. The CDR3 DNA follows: TGTGCCAGTACGGACAGGGCCGGGGAGACCCAGTACTTC. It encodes CASTDRAGETQYF.

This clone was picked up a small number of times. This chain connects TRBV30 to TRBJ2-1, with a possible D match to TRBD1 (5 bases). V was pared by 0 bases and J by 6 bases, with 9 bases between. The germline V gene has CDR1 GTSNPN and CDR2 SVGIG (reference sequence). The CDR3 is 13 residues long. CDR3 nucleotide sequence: TGTGCCTGGAGTGTGGGGCTTTTCAATGAGCAGTTCTTC. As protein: CAWSVGLFNEQFF.